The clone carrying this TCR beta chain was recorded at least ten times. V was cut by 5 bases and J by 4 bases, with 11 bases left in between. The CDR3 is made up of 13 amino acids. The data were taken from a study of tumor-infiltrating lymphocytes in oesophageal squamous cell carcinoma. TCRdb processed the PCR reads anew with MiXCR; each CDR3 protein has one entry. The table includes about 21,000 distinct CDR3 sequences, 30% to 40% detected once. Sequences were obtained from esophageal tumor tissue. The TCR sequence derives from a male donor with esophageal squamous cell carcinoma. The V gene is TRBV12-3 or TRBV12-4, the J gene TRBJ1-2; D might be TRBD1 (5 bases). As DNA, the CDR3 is TGTGCCAGCAGTCCCGGGGGGGGCTATGGCTACACCTTC. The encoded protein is CASSPGGGYGYTF.